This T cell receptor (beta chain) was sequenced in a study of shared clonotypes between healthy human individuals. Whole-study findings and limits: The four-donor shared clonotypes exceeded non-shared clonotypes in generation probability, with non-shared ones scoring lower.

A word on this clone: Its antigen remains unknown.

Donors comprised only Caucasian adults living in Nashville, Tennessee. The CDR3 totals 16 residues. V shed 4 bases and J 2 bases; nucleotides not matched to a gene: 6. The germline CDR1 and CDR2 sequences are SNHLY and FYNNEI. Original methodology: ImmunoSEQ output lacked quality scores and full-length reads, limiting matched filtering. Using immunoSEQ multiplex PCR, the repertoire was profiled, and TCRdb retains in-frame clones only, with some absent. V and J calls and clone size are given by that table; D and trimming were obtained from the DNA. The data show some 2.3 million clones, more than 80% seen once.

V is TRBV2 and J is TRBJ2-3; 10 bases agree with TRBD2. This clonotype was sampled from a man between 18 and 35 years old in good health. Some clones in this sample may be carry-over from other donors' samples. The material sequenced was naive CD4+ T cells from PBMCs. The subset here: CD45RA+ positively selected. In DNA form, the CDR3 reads TGTGCCAGCAGTGTAGCGAGCGGGAGGGCCACAGATACGCAGTATTTT. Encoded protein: CASSVASGRATDTQYF. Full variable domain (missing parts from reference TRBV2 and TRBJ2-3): EPEVTQTPSHQVTQMGQEVILRCVPISNHLYFYWYRQILGQKVEFLVSFYNNEISEKSEIFDDQFSVERPDGSNFTLKIRSTKLEDSAMYFCASSVASGRATDTQYFGPGTRLTVL.